The 14 T cell receptor beta chains in this list originate from one sample, sequenced in a study of blood T cell repertoires in COVID-19. Generated by immunoSEQ multiplex PCR, the TCRdb table keeps only in-frame clones and is missing some. Of fewer than 250,000 clones in the sample, over 65% were seen once. The sample was peripheral blood. The receptors derive from a woman aged 70-85 years with active or convalescent COVID-19.

This clone was recorded only once. The chain carries TRBV5-1 and TRBJ2-5; D may be TRBD1 (5 bases). The CDR3 is 14 amino acids. V lost 0 bases and J lost 4, with 10 bases in between. CDR1 SGHRS and CDR2 YFSETQ come from the germline V gene. CDR3 loop: CASSLERTGETQYF. CDR3 bases: TGCGCCAGCAGCTTGGAGCGTACAGGAGAGACCCAGTACTTC.

This chain connects TRBV18 to TRBJ2-1; 13 bases match TRBD2. V dropped 1 base and J dropped 2; count of bases not matched to a gene: 5. CDR3 length: 18 amino acids. CDR1 is KGHSH, CDR2 LQKENI, per germline. The CDR3 DNA reads TGTGCCAGCTCACCACTACTAGCGGGGGGGCGAACCTACAATGAGCAGTTCTTC. It yields the protein CASSPLLAGGRTYNEQFF. Looking up the rest from reference TRBV18 and TRBJ2-1 gives the full variable domain: NAGVMQNPRHLVRRRGQEARLRCSPMKGHSHVYWYRQLPEEGLKFMVYLQKENIIDESGMPKERFSAEFPKEGPSILRIQQVVRGDSAAYFCASSPLLAGGRTYNEQFFGPGTRLTVL.

The chain combines TRBV6-5 with TRBJ2-5; 8 nucleotides agree with TRBD2. The CDR3 spans 14 residues. V trimming: 2 bases; J trimming: 5 bases; junction bases outside the gene matches: 4. Germline V CDR1 and CDR2: MNHEY, SVGAGI. CDR3 sequence: CASSYRSGGETQYF. The CDR3 DNA reads as TGTGCCAGCAGTTACCGGTCGGGGGGGGAGACCCAGTACTTC.

V is TRBV6-5 and J is TRBJ2-5, with a tentative D call TRBD2 (6 bases). The V gene lost 6 bases and the J gene lost 12 bases, with 14 bases spanning the gap. Per germline, CDR1 MNHEY and CDR2 SVGAGI. The CDR3 has 11 residues. The CDR3 is CASRETSGEYF. CDR3 bases: TGTGCCAGCAGGGAGACTAGTGGAGAGTACTTC.

V usage is TRBV3-1 (or the pseudogene TRBV3-2) and J usage is TRBJ2-2, with a tentative D call TRBD2 (6 bases). The CDR3 spans 19 residues. Germline CDR1 LGHDT, CDR2 YNNKEL (reference sequence). Between the trimmed V and J ends, which lost 0 bases and 1 base, there was a span of 18 bases. CDR3 in amino acids: CASSQDLERGGVNTGELFF. DNA for the CDR3: TGTGCCAGCAGCCAAGATCTAGAAAGGGGAGGCGTGAACACCGGGGAGCTGTTTTTT.

J is TRBJ2-3 and V is TRBV30; 9 nucleotides match TRBD2. The CDR3 consists of 16 residues. V trimming: 5 bases; J trimming: 5 bases; junction bases outside the gene matches: 14. The germline V gene encodes CDR1 GTSNPN and CDR2 SVGIG (reference sequence). The CDR3 sequence is CAWGALPLAGLDTQYF. In nucleotides, the CDR3 is TGTGCCTGGGGGGCCCTTCCCCTAGCGGGGTTAGATACGCAGTATTTT.

A single count supports this clone. The chain links TRBV19 to TRBJ2-5; 7 nucleotides match TRBD1. Looked up from germline, CDR1 is LNHDA and CDR2 is SQIVND (reference sequence). The CDR3 sequence is 13 residues long. Trimming removed 5 bases from V and 4 bases from J; junction bases left unmatched: 4. CDR3 protein: CASSANRGETQYF. The CDR3 DNA sequence: TGTGCCAGTAGTGCGAACAGGGGAGAGACCCAGTACTTC.

The chain links TRBV7-8 to TRBJ2-2, with 9 bases lining up with TRBD1. With V trimmed by 5 bases and J by 6 bases, 13 bases remained unmatched. The germline CDR1 and CDR2 sequences are SGHVS and FQNEAQ. This CDR3 is built from 17 residues. DNA of the CDR3: TGTGCCAGCAGCCAGAGGGTTCCGGGACAGGGAGCCGGGGAGCTGTTTTTT. This sequence encodes CASSQRVPGQGAGELFF.

The rearrangement uses TRBV15 and TRBJ2-7; TRBD2 agrees at 10 bases. The V segment lost 5 bases and the J segment 3 bases; nucleotides outside the gene matches: 13. The CDR3 is 17 residues long. CDR1 LNHNV and CDR2 YYDKDF come from the germline V gene (reference sequence). In nucleotides, the CDR3 is TGTGCCACCAGCGGCCTGAGGGGAGCGGGAGGGCTCTACGAGCAGTACTTC. The encoded protein is CATSGLRGAGGLYEQYF.

The genes are TRBV19 and TRBJ1-1, with D perhaps TRBD1 (5 bases). The CDR3 length is 13 residues. V was pared by 4 bases and J by 3 bases, with 9 bases between. Germline V gives CDR1 LNHDA, CDR2 SQIVND (reference sequence). In DNA, the CDR3 is TGTGCCAGTAGTAAGGGAGGGGACACTGAAGCTTTCTTT. This encodes CASSKGGDTEAFF.

This clone was counted many times. The V and J genes are TRBV7-9 and TRBJ2-3, with D possibly being TRBD2 (7 bases). The CDR3 is made up of 17 amino acids. Germline CDR1 SEHNR, CDR2 FQNEAQ (reference sequence). Deletions cut 5 bases from V and 3 bases from J, with 21 bases between. The CDR3 sequence: CASSPLPMGGPTDTQYF. The CDR3 coding sequence is TGTGCCAGCAGCCCATTACCGATGGGGGGGCCGACAGATACGCAGTATTTT.

The chain employs TRBV6-5 and TRBJ1-2; 8 bases are a match to TRBD1. The V gene end was trimmed by 5 bases and the J gene end by 6 bases; junction bases not matched to a gene: 2. This CDR3 contains 12 residues. Germline values: CDR1 MNHEY, CDR2 SVGAGI. CDR3 sequence (DNA): TGTGCCAGCAGTCAGGGGGCGGATGGCTACACCTTC. Amino acid sequence: CASSQGADGYTF.

V is TRBV5-1 and J is TRBJ1-1; D uncertain. Trimming cost V 2 bases and J 0 bases, with 14 bases left between them. The CDR3 consists of 16 residues. CDR1 SGHRS and CDR2 YFSETQ come from the germline V gene. The CDR3 is CASSLSSQTLNTEAFF. CDR3 DNA: TGCGCCAGCAGCTTAAGCTCACAGACCTTGAACACTGAAGCTTTCTTT. Variable domain in full (rest from reference TRBV5-1 and TRBJ1-1): KAGVTQTPRYLIKTRGQQVTLSCSPISGHRSVSWYQQTPGQGLQFLFEYFSETQRNKGNFPGRFSGRQFSNSRSEMNVSTLELGDSALYLCASSLSSQTLNTEAFFGQGTRLTVV.

This chain uses TRBV19 with TRBJ1-5; 10 nucleotides match TRBD1. V was pared by 3 bases and J by 3 bases, with 5 bases of the junction left unmatched. The CDR3 spans 16 residues. Looked up from germline, CDR1 is LNHDA and CDR2 is SQIVND (reference sequence). The CDR3 here is CASSITGTGDNQPQHF. The CDR3 DNA is TGTGCCAGTAGTATCACCGGGACAGGGGACAATCAGCCCCAGCATTTT.